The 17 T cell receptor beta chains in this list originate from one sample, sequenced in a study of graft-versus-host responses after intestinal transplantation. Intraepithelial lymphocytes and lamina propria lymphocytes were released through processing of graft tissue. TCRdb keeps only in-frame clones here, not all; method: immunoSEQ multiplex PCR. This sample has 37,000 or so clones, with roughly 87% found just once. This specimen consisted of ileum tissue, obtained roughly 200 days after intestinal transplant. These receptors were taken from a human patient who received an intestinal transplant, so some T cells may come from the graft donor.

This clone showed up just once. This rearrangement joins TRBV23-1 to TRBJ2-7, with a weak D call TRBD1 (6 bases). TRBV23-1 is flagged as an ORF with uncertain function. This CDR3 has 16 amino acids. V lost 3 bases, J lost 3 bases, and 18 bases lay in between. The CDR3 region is CASSHHRADVLYEQYF. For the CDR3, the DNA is TGCGCCAGCAGTCACCACAGGGCCGACGTTCTCTACGAGCAGTACTTC.

The CDR3 sequence is CASSLYGATSTDTQYF. In DNA form, the CDR3 reads TGTGCCAGCAGCTTATATGGTGCGACGAGCACAGATACGCAGTATTTT. The V gene is TRBV7-3, the J gene TRBJ2-3; unclear D gene. The germline V gene has CDR1 SGHTA and CDR2 FQGTGA. With 2 bases removed from V and 0 bases from J, the gap between germline ends came to 12 bases. The CDR3 runs 16 residues.

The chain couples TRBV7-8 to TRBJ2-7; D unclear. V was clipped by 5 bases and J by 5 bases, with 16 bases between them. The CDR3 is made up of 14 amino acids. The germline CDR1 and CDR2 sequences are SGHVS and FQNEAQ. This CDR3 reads CASSHLQILDEQYF. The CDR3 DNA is TGTGCCAGCAGCCACCTCCAAATTTTGGACGAGCAGTACTTC.

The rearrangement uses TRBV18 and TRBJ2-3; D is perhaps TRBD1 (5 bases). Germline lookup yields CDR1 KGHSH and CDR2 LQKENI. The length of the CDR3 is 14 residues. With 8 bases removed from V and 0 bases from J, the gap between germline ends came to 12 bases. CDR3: CASETPGSTDTQYF. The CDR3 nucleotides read TGTGCCAGCGAGACACCAGGGAGCACAGATACGCAGTATTTT.

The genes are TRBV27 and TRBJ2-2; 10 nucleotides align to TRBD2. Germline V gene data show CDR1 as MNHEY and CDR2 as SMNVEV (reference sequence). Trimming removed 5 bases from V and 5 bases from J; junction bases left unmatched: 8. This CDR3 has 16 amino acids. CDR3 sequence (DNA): TGTGCCAGCAGTCCAAGTCTGGGACTAGCGACCGGGGAGCTGTTTTTT. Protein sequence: CASSPSLGLATGELFF.

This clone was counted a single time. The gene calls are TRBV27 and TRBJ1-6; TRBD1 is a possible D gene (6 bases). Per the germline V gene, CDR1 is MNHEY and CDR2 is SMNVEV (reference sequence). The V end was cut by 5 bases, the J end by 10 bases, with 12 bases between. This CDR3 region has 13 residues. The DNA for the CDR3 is TGTGCCAGCAGTAGGGGGGGGGTCTCACCCCTCCACTTT. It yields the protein CASSRGGVSPLHF.

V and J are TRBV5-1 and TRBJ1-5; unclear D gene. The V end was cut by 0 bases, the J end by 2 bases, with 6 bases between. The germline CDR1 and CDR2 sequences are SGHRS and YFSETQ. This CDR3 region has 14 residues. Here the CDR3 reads CASSLDGGNQPQHF. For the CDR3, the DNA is TGCGCCAGCAGCTTGGATGGTGGCAATCAGCCCCAGCATTTT.

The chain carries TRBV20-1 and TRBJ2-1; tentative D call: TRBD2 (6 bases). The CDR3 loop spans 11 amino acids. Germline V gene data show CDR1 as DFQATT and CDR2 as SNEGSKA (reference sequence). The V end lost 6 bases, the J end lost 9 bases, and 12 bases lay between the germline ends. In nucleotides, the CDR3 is TGCAGTGCCAATAGGAGGGGTGAGCAGTTCTTC. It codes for CSANRRGEQFF.

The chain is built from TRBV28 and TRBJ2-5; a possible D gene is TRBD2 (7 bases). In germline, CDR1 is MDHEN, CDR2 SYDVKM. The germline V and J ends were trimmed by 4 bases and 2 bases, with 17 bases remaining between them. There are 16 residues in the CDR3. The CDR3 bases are TGTGCCAGCAGTTCCGCGGGGGCCGGGGATCAAGAGACCCAGTACTTC. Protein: CASSSAGAGDQETQYF.

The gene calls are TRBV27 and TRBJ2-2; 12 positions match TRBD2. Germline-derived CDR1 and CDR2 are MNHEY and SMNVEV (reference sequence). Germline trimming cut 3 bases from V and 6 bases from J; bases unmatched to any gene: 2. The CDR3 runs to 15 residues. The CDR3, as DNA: TGTGCCAGCAGTTTCCGACTAGCGGGAGCCGGGGAGCTGTTTTTT. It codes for CASSFRLAGAGELFF.

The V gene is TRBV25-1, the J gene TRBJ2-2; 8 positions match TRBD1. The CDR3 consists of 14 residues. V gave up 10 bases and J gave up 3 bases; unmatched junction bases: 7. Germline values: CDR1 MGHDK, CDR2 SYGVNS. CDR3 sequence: CAILPGGHTGELFF. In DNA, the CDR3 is TGTGCCATCCTGCCAGGGGGCCACACCGGGGAGCTGTTTTTT.

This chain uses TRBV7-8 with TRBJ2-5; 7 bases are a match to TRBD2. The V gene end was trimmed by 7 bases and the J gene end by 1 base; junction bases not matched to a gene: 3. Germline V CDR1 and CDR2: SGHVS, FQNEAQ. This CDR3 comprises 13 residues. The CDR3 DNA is TGTGCCAGCATGAAGCGGGGCCAAGAGACCCAGTACTTC. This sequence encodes CASMKRGQETQYF.

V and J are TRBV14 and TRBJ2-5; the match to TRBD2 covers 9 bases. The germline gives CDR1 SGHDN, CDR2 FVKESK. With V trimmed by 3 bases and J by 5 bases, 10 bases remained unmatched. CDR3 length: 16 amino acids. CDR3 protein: CASSQRSGGGWETQYF. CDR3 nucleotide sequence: TGTGCCAGCAGCCAGCGTAGCGGGGGAGGTTGGGAGACCCAGTACTTC.

The chain's CDR3 is CASSLGLASGELFF. The CDR3 DNA sequence: TGCGCCAGCAGCTTGGGGTTAGCTTCCGGGGAGCTGTTTTTT. The rearrangement links TRBV5-1 to TRBJ2-2; D is unclear. The V gene's germline CDR1 is SGHRS and CDR2 YFSETQ. The CDR3 length is 14 residues. Trimming took 0 bases from V and 6 from J, leaving 9 bases between them.

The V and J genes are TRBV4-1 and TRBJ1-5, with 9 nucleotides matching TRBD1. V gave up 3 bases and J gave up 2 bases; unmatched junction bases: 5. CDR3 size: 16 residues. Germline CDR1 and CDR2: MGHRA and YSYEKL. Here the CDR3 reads CASSHSDRGGNQPQHF. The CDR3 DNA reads TGCGCCAGCAGCCACTCGGACAGGGGAGGCAATCAGCCCCAGCATTTT.

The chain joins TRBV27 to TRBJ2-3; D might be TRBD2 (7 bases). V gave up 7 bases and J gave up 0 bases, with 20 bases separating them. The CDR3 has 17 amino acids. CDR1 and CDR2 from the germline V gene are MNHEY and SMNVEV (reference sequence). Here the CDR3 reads CASTPPRGGLSTDTQYF. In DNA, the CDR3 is TGTGCCAGCACCCCTCCTCGCGGGGGCCTTAGCACAGATACGCAGTATTTT.

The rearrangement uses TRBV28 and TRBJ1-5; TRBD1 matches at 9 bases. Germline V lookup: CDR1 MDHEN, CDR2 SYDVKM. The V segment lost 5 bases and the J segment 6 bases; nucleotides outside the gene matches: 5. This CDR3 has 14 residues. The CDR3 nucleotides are TGTGCCAGCAGTAACGGACAGGGGAGTCAGCCCCAGCATTTT. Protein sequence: CASSNGQGSQPQHF.